Reported below is one T cell receptor beta chain. Assay: immunoSEQ multiplex PCR; the TCRdb copy retains only in-frame clones and omits some. The table includes 43,000 or so clones, about four fifths detected once. The source of the sample is a study of blood T cell repertoires in COVID-19. This CDR3 is 11 amino acids long. The V end lost 3 bases, the J end lost 13 bases, and 12 bases lay between the germline ends. Germline values: CDR1 KGHSH, CDR2 LQKENI. The sequence was collected from a man between 60 and 75 years old with active COVID-19. Specimen: peripheral blood. The chain carries TRBV18 and TRBJ1-2, with no clear D. The CDR3 region is CASSPSEELTF. CDR3 coding DNA: TGTGCCAGCTCACCGTCAGAGGAACTCACCTTC. Full variable domain (missing parts from reference TRBV18 and TRBJ1-2): NAGVMQNPRHLVRRRGQEARLRCSPMKGHSHVYWYRQLPEEGLKFMVYLQKENIIDESGMPKERFSAEFPKEGPSILRIQQVVRGDSAAYFCASSPSEELTFGSGTRLTVV.